This TCR beta chain was obtained from a study of post-analysis software for immune sequencing data. Researchers reported that TCR beta cDNA libraries carried unique molecular identifiers. MiXCR was run by TCRdb on the PCR reads, yielding one entry per CDR3 protein. The table records roughly 650,000 distinct CDR3 sequences, around 64% of them present only once. Worth noting for this clonotype: The antigen is undetermined.

Whole-study findings and limits: Patients carried roughly 5 TRBV segments more frequently than controls did, and TRBV5-6, TRBV5-1 and TRBV20-1 were among them.

This CDR3 is 13 amino acids long. Trimming shortened V by 1 base and J by 2 bases, and 6 bases separated the two germline ends. Per germline, CDR1 MNHEY and CDR2 SVGAGI. The source of this sequence is a girl aged 2 to 10 with multiple sclerosis. The chain combines TRBV6-5 with TRBJ2-7; D might be TRBD1 (5 bases). Input material: blood. The CDR3 DNA sequence: TGTGCCAGCAGTTACTTAGGGGCCTACGAGCAGTACTTC. This gives the protein CASSYLGAYEQYF.